This T cell receptor (beta chain) was documented in a study of cytomegalovirus exposure and HLA in healthy donors. Germline lookup yields CDR1 SGHTA and CDR2 FQGNSA. The V gene end was trimmed by 8 bases and the J gene end by 2 bases; junction bases not matched to a gene: 8. This CDR3 contains 14 residues. Primers included in the PCR were 60 Vbeta and 13 Jbeta primers. Sequencing used immunoSEQ multiplex PCR; TCRdb keeps in-frame clones, though not all of them. This table has more than 20,000 clones, about four fifths appearing once. Study outcomes and limitations: A prior analysis recorded that most TCR beta V segments were productive about 90% or about 30% of the time. According to reports, the classifier identified cytomegalovirus status with high specificity and sensitivity.

Concerning this clone: Its specificity is unknown.

This chain connects TRBV7-2 to TRBJ2-7, with 8 positions matching TRBD2. The specimen was PBMCs. The sequence was collected from a male donor in good health and CMV-seronegative. CDR3 loop: CASLRGGGPYEQYF. CDR3 bases: TGTGCCAGCCTCCGGGGGGGAGGACCCTACGAGCAGTACTTC.